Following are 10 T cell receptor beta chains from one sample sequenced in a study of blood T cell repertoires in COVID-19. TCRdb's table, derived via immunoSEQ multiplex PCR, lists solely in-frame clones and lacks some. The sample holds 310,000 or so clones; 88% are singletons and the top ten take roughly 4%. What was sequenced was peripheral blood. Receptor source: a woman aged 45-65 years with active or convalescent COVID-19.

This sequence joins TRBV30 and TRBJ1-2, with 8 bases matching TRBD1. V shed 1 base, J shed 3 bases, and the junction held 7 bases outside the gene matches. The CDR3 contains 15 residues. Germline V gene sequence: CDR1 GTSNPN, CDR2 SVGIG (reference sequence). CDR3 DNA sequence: TGTGCCTGGAGTGCCTACCAGACAGGGGACTATGGCTACACCTTC. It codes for CAWSAYQTGDYGYTF.

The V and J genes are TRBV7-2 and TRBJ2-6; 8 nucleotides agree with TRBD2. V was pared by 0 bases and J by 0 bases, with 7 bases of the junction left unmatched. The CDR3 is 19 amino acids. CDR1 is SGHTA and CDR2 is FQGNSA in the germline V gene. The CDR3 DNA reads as TGTGCCAGCAGCTTAGCCGTGCGGGGGGCTAACTCTGGGGCCAACGTCCTGACTTTC. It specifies CASSLAVRGANSGANVLTF.

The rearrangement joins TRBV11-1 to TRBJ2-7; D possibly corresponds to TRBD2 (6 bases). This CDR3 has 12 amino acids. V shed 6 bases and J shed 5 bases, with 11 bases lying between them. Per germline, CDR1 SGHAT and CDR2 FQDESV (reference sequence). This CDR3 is CASRTRADEQYF. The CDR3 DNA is TGTGCCAGCAGGACTAGGGCAGACGAGCAGTACTTC.

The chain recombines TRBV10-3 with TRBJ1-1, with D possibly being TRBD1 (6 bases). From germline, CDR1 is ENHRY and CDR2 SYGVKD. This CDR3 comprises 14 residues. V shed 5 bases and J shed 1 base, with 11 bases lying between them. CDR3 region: CAISSLTGNTEAFF. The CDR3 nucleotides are TGTGCCATCAGTTCTTTGACAGGGAACACTGAAGCTTTCTTT.

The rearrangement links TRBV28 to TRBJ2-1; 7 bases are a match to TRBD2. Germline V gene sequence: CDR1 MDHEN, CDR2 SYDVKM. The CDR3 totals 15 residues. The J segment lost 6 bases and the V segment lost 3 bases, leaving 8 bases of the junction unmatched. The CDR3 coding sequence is TGTGCCAGCAGTTTCGTTGGCGGGAGAGGCAATGAGCAGTTCTTC. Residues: CASSFVGGRGNEQFF.

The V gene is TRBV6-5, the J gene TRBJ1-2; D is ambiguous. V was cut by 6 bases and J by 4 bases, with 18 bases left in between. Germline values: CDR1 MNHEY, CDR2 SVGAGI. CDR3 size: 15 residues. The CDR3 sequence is CASSPGEDLVYGYTF. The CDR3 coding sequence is TGTGCCAGCAGCCCCGGTGAAGATCTTGTCTATGGCTACACCTTC.

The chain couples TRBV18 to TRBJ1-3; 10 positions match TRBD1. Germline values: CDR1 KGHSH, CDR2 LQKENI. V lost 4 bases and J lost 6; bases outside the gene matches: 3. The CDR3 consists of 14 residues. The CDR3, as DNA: TGTGCCAGCTCACGCGACAGGGGGCTAAACACCATATATTTT. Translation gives CASSRDRGLNTIYF.

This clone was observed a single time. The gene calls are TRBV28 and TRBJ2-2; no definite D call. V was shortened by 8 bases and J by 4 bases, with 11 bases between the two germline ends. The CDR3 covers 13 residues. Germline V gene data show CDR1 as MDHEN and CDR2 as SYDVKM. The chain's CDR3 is CASLLSFTGELFF. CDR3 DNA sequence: TGTGCCAGCCTTCTTAGTTTCACCGGGGAGCTGTTTTTT. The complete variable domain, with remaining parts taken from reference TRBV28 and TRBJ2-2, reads DVKVTQSSRYLVKRTGEKVFLECVQDMDHENMFWYRQDPGLGLRLIYFSYDVKMKEKGDIPEGYSVSREKKERFSLILESASTNQTSMYLCASLLSFTGELFFGEGSRLTVL.

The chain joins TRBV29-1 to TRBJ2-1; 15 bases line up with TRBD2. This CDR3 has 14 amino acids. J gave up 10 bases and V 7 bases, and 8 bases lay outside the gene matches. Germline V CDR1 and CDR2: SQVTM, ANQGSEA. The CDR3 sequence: CSGRTSGRAGEQFF. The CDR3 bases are TGCAGCGGCCGGACTAGCGGGAGGGCTGGGGAGCAGTTCTTC.

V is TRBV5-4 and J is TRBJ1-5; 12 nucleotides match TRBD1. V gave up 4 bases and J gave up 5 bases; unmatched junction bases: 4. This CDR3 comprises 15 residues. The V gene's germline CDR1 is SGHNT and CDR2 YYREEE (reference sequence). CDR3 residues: CASSRDRGLYQPQHF. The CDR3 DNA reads TGTGCCAGCAGCCGGGACAGGGGGCTTTATCAGCCCCAGCATTTT.